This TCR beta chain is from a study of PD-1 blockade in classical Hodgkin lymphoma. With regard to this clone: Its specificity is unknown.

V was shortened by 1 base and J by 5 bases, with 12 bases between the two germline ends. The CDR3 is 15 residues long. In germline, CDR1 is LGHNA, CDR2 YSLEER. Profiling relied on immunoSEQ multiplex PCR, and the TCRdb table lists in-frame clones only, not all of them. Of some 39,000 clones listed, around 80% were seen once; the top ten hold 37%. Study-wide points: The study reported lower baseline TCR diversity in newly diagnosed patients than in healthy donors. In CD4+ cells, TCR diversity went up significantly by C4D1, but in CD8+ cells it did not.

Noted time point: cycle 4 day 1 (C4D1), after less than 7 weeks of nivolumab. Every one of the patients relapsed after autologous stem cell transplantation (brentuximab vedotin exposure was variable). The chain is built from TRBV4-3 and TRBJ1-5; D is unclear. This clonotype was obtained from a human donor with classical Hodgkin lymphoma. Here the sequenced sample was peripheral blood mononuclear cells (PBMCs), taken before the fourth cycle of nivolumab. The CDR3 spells CASSQGSSPYQPQHF. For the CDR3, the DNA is TGCGCCAGCAGCCAAGGTTCCTCCCCGTATCAGCCCCAGCATTTT.